Listed below are T cell receptor beta chains from one sample, sequenced in a study of shared clonotypes between healthy human individuals. The table came from immunoSEQ multiplex PCR; TCRdb's copy has only in-frame clones and leaves some out. The table lists more than 450,000 clones, approximately 85% of them singletons, with about an eighth in the top ten. Sequencing was performed on PBMCs. Receptors originate from a woman aged 35 to 49 in good health. Some clones in this sample may be carry-over from other donors' samples. CDR3s include the opening cysteine and the closing phenylalanine or tryptophan. Each record gives: D gene, clone size, CDR3 length, J gene, V gene, CDR3 protein, CDR3 DNA. A D gene is named only where the DNA matches it firmly. Clone size is shown for a subset of rows, as once, few, many or a class of expanded clone.

NA	NA	17	TRBJ1-1	TRBV21-1	CASSIILGTGEATEAFF	TGTGCCAGCAGCATCATTCTGGGGACAGGGGAGGCCACTGAAGCTTTCTTT
NA	NA	14	TRBJ1-5	TRBV6-1	CASSDPGVRQPQHF	TGTGCCAGCAGTGATCCGGGGGTACGCCAGCCCCAGCATTTT
NA	NA	14	TRBJ2-5	TRBV7-1	CASSLDLPPRTQYF	TGTGCCAGCAGCTTAGATCTCCCGCCGAGGACCCAGTACTTC
TRBD1	NA	15	TRBJ1-1	TRBV7-9	CASSFRDSMNTEAFF	TGTGCCAGCAGCTTCCGGGACAGCATGAACACTGAAGCTTTCTTT
TRBD1	NA	15	TRBJ2-1	TRBV28	CASRTDRAVYNEQFF	TGTGCCAGCAGGACCGACAGGGCGGTCTACAATGAGCAGTTCTTC
TRBD2	NA	16	TRBJ2-5	TRBV19	CASSWALAGNQETQYF	TGTGCCAGTAGCTGGGCGCTAGCGGGGAACCAAGAGACCCAGTACTTC
NA	NA	13	TRBJ1-5	TRBV5-1	CASSLEINQPQHF	TGCGCCAGCAGCTTGGAGATCAATCAGCCCCAGCATTTT
NA	NA	13	TRBJ2-2	TRBV5-1	CASSSGQAGELFF	TGCGCCAGCAGCTCGGGGCAGGCCGGGGAGCTGTTTTTT
NA	once	15	TRBJ2-2	TRBV2	CASVSSPANTGELFF	TGTGCCAGCGTGAGTAGTCCCGCGAACACCGGGGAGCTGTTTTTT
TRBD1	once	15	TRBJ2-5	TRBV29-1	CSVEDTGGAGETQYF	TGCAGCGTTGAAGATACAGGGGGCGCGGGAGAGACCCAGTACTTC
NA	NA	15	TRBJ2-5	TRBV10-2	CASSERRAYQETQYF	TGCGCCAGCAGTGAGCGTAGAGCCTACCAAGAGACCCAGTACTTC
TRBD1	NA	16	TRBJ1-2	TRBV6-1	CASSEGGQGRNYGYTF	TGTGCCAGCAGTGAAGGGGGACAGGGTCGGAACTATGGCTACACCTTC
TRBD2	NA	16	TRBJ2-1	TRBV6-4	CASSPTGTSGGNEQFF	TGTGCCAGCAGTCCCACCGGGACTAGCGGGGGAAATGAGCAGTTCTTC
NA	NA	14	TRBJ1-2	TRBV4-2	CASSQDGGQGGYTF	TGTGCCAGCAGCCAAGATGGTGGTCAGGGAGGCTACACCTTC
NA	NA	12	TRBJ1-5	TRBV2	CASSKTGQPQHF	TGTGCCAGCAGCAAGACAGGTCAGCCCCAGCATTTT
NA	NA	15	TRBJ2-7	TRBV9	CASSVGGANSYEQYF	TGTGCCAGCAGCGTTGGGGGCGCAAACTCCTACGAGCAGTACTTC
TRBD1	NA	14	TRBJ2-7	TRBV2	CASSRGQQNYEQYF	TGTGCCAGCAGCCGGGGACAGCAGAATTACGAGCAGTACTTC
NA	NA	14	TRBJ1-2	TRBV19	CASSIKDGLYGYTF	TGTGCCAGTAGTATTAAGGACGGCCTCTATGGCTACACCTTC
TRBD1	NA	14	TRBJ1-4	TRBV28	CASSVTGGGEKLFF	TGTGCCAGCAGTGTCACAGGGGGCGGTGAAAAACTGTTTTTT
NA	few	11	TRBJ2-2	TRBV20-1	CSVAGTGELFF	TGCAGTGTGGCGGGGACCGGGGAGCTGTTTTTT
TRBD1	NA	15	TRBJ2-7	TRBV7-2	CASSLAGQGLYEQYF	TGTGCCAGCAGCTTAGCGGGACAGGGTTTATACGAGCAGTACTTC
TRBD1	NA	14	TRBJ2-7	TRBV30	CAWRPQGAGYEQYF	TGTGCCTGGAGACCACAGGGGGCCGGCTACGAGCAGTACTTC
NA	few	13	TRBJ2-7	TRBV18	CASSPGARYEQYF	TGTGCCAGCTCACCGGGGGCCCGCTACGAGCAGTACTTC
TRBD2	few	13	TRBJ2-7	TRBV29-1	CSALAGAEYEQYF	TGCAGCGCTTTAGCGGGAGCGGAGTACGAGCAGTACTTC
TRBD2	NA	16	TRBJ2-1	TRBV28	CASRGLAGGRNNEQFF	TGTGCCAGCAGGGGACTAGCGGGAGGGCGGAACAATGAGCAGTTCTTC
NA	once	13	TRBJ2-7	TRBV5-1	CASSFDAAYEQYF	TGCGCCAGCAGCTTCGACGCAGCCTACGAGCAGTACTTC
TRBD1	NA	15	TRBJ2-5	TRBV5-1	CASSPAPTGQETQYF	TGCGCCAGCAGCCCCGCCCCGACAGGGCAAGAGACCCAGTACTTC
TRBD1	NA	17	TRBJ2-7	TRBV2	CASRSYGWGTATYEQYF	TGTGCCAGCAGGAGTTATGGGTGGGGGACAGCCACCTACGAGCAGTACTTC
NA	NA	14	TRBJ1-1	TRBV28	CASMVSGDLPEAFF	TGTGCCAGCATGGTTAGCGGGGACTTGCCTGAAGCTTTCTTT